This T cell receptor (beta chain) was captured by sequencing in a study of human T cells and chemical hapten exposure. In the study overall: Patients were mainly female, each with alopecia areata, totalis or universalis.

Study-wide results and limits: TCRs whose frequency exceeded 1 in 1000 remained the same following DPC sensitization. Expanded TCRs made up significantly more big CDR3 similarity clusters than controls did.

The V gene's germline CDR1 is MNHNY and CDR2 SVGAGI (reference sequence). The CDR3 is made up of 15 amino acids. Trimming cost V 6 bases and J 0 bases, with 12 bases left between them. This clonotype was detected a few times. Antigen: not known. The sample's time point: patch test 3, about 24 weeks after DPC sensitization. The treatment is: therapeutic diphenylcyclopropenone sensitization with weekly scalp DPC. TCRdb reanalysed the RACE reads using MiXCR and keeps one entry per CDR3 protein. The data hold approximately 86,000 distinct CDR3 sequences, with roughly a tenth observed a single time. Sequencing was performed on whole blood, taken in connection with sensitization to the hapten diphenylcyclopropenone (DPC). The sequence was obtained from a woman aged 25 to 39 with alopecia areata. Some clones in this sample may be carry-over from other donors' samples. V gene TRBV6-6 combines with J gene TRBJ1-3, with D maybe TRBD1 (5 bases). This chain's CDR3 is CASSSPTVSGNTIYF. CDR3 nucleotide sequence: TGTGCCAGCAGCTCACCGACAGTCTCTGGAAACACCATATATTTT.